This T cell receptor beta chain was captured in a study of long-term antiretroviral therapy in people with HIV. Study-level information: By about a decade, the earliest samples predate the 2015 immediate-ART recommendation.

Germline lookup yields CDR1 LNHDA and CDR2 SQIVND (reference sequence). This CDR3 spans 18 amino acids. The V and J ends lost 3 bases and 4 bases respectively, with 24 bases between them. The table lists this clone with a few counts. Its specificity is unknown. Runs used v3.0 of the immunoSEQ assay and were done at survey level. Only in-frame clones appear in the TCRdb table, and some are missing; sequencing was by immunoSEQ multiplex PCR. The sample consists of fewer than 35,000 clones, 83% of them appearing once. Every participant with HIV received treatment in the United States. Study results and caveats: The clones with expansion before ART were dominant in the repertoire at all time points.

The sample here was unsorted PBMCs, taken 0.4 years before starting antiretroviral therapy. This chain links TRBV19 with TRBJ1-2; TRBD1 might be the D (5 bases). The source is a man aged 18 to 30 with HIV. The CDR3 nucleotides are TGTGCCAGTAGTATTTTGTTGAAGGTCGGGGCGGCTCCCTATGGCTACACCTTC. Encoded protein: CASSILLKVGAAPYGYTF.